What follows is one TCR beta chain and its context. These data originate in a study of blood T cell repertoires in COVID-19. V lost 5 bases and J 3 bases, leaving 11 bases between the germline ends. The germline gives CDR1 SEHNR, CDR2 FQNEAQ (reference sequence). CDR3 length: 13 amino acids. Original handling: Estimation of nucleated cell counts relied on the amplification of reference gene primers. TCRdb keeps only in-frame clones here, not all; method: immunoSEQ multiplex PCR. V, J and clone size are those of that table, while D and trimming were read from the DNA. The data hold over 110,000 clones, with about 87% observed a single time.

This TCR came from a man in his forties or fifties in a cohort exposed to, infected with or recovered from COVID-19 (not recorded which). The chain links TRBV7-9 to TRBJ2-7, with D perhaps TRBD1 (7 bases). Sequenced: PBMCs or T cells enriched from blood (not recorded which). Written as DNA, the CDR3 is TGTGCCAGCAGCGGGCGGGACAGCTACGAGCAGTACTTC. It translates to CASSGRDSYEQYF.